The 26 T cell receptor beta chains below all came from one sample that was sequenced in a study of cytomegalovirus exposure and HLA in healthy donors. PCR involved 60 Vbeta and 13 Jbeta primers. Produced via immunoSEQ multiplex PCR; TCRdb's table is partial and in-frame only. This sample has about 250,000 clones; 75% to 85% occur once, and the top ten carry more than 0.3%. The sample comprised PBMCs. The receptors were sampled from a girl aged 2-10 years in good health and CMV-seronegative.

The V call is TRBV15, the J call TRBJ1-5; D gene unclear. V dropped 2 bases and J dropped 0 bases, with 14 bases sitting between them. The CDR3 runs to 17 residues. CDR1 LNHNV and CDR2 YYDKDF come from the germline V gene (reference sequence). The CDR3 sequence: CATSRSRETYSNQPQHF. The CDR3 DNA follows: TGTGCCACCAGCAGAAGTAGGGAGACTTATAGCAATCAGCCCCAGCATTTT.

V gene TRBV28 combines with J gene TRBJ2-1; 9 bases align to TRBD2. J gave up 2 bases and V 5 bases, and 7 bases lay outside the gene matches. Germline V gene data show CDR1 as MDHEN and CDR2 as SYDVKM. The CDR3 is 16 residues long. The CDR3 DNA sequence: TGTGCCAGCAGTCAAAGGACTAGCGCGACCTACAATGAGCAGTTCTTC. Protein sequence: CASSQRTSATYNEQFF.

The chain couples TRBV7-9 to TRBJ2-7, with D perhaps matching TRBD1 (6 bases). The V end lost 5 bases, the J end lost 1 base, and 15 bases lay between the germline ends. The CDR3 is 15 amino acids. CDR1 is SEHNR, CDR2 FQNEAQ, per germline (reference sequence). The DNA for the CDR3 is TGTGCCAGCAGCCCAACAGGGAAGAATTCCTACGAGCAGTACTTC. This encodes CASSPTGKNSYEQYF. Full variable domain (outside the CDR3, taken from reference TRBV7-9 and TRBJ2-7): DTGVSQNPRHKITKRGQNVTFRCDPISEHNRLYWYRQTLGQGPEFLTYFQNEAQLEKSRLLSDRFSAERPKGSFSTLEIQRTEQGDSAMYLCASSPTGKNSYEQYFGPGTRLTVT.

The chain has TRBV7-6 and TRBJ1-2; no firm D call. Trimming cost V 5 bases and J 6 bases, with 19 bases left between them. CDR1 and CDR2 from the germline V gene are SGHVS and FNYEAQ. The CDR3 extends over 15 amino acids. The CDR3: CASSTAGPAGNGYTF. In DNA, the CDR3 is TGTGCCAGCAGCACGGCCGGGCCAGCGGGAAATGGCTACACCTTC.

The gene calls are TRBV28 and TRBJ1-6; D is possibly TRBD1 (5 bases). Germline CDR1 reads MDHEN; CDR2 reads SYDVKM. V was shortened by 3 bases and J by 9 bases, with 24 bases between the two germline ends. This CDR3 has 18 amino acids. The DNA of the CDR3 is TGTGCCAGCAGTTTTCGTTCGGGCAAAGGGGCGTTCGGTTCACCCCTCCACTTT. Translating it yields CASSFRSGKGAFGSPLHF.

This chain's CDR3 is CASSPALAGNEETQYF. CDR3 DNA sequence: TGTGCCAGCAGTCCAGCCTTAGCGGGAAATGAAGAGACCCAGTACTTC. The V gene is TRBV28, the J gene TRBJ2-5, with 8 bases aligning to TRBD2. The CDR3 totals 16 residues. Looked up from germline, CDR1 is MDHEN and CDR2 is SYDVKM. Germline trimming cut 5 bases from V and 3 bases from J; bases unmatched to any gene: 11.

The rearrangement uses TRBV5-4 and TRBJ2-3; tentatively, D is TRBD1 (6 bases). The germline V gene encodes CDR1 SGHNT and CDR2 YYREEE (reference sequence). The CDR3 sequence is 12 residues long. Between the trimmed V and J ends, which lost 2 bases and 5 bases, there was a span of 6 bases. The CDR3 region has the DNA TGTGCCAGCAGCTTAGGGGGAGATACGCAGTATTTT. Protein product: CASSLGGDTQYF. Full variable domain (rest looked up from reference TRBV5-4 and TRBJ2-3): ETGVTQSPTHLIKTRGQQVTLRCSSQSGHNTVSWYQQALGQGPQFIFQYYREEENGRGNFPPRFSGLQFPNYSSELNVNALELDDSALYLCASSLGGDTQYFGPGTRLTVL.

The chain combines TRBV7-9 with TRBJ2-1; 13 nucleotides match TRBD2. CDR1 is SEHNR and CDR2 is FQNEAQ in the germline V gene (reference sequence). The CDR3 covers 16 residues. Trimming at V came to 5 bases and at J to 7 bases, leaving 8 bases not matched to a gene. CDR3 DNA sequence: TGTGCCAGCAGCCGGGGGGGGACTAGCGGGGTAAATGAGCAGTTCTTC. This sequence encodes CASSRGGTSGVNEQFF.

The V call is TRBV6-5, the J call TRBJ2-1, with D hard to call. CDR3 length equals 11 residues. In germline, CDR1 is MNHEY, CDR2 SVGAGI. V was pared by 5 bases and J by 7 bases, with 6 bases between. The DNA for the CDR3 is TGTGCCAGCAGTCCCGGGAATGAGCAGTTCTTC. Encoded protein: CASSPGNEQFF.

This chain connects TRBV13 to TRBJ2-7; 7 bases are shared with TRBD1. This CDR3 is built from 15 residues. V lost 5 bases, J lost 2 bases, and 9 bases stayed unmatched. Germline V CDR1 and CDR2: PRHDT, FYEKMQ (reference sequence). CDR3: CASSPKGAGTYEQYF. CDR3 in DNA: TGTGCCAGCAGCCCCAAGGGGGCAGGAACCTACGAGCAGTACTTC.

The V gene is TRBV5-6, the J gene TRBJ1-5; D might be TRBD1 (6 bases). Looked up from germline, CDR1 is SGHDT and CDR2 is YYEEEE. The CDR3 totals 14 residues. V was pared by 0 bases and J by 6 bases, with 10 bases between. CDR3: CASSLAGVGQPQHF. The CDR3 DNA follows: TGTGCCAGCAGCTTGGCAGGGGTGGGTCAGCCCCAGCATTTT.

Concerning this clone: Other DNA sequences in the sample encode the same CDR3. The chain links TRBV19 to TRBJ1-5; D unclear. V dropped 2 bases and J dropped 7 bases, with 6 bases sitting between them. CDR1 and CDR2 from the germline V gene are LNHDA and SQIVND (reference sequence). There are 12 residues in the CDR3. CDR3 in DNA: TGTGCCAGTAGTATAAGAGGGCAGCCCCAGCATTTT. Translating it yields CASSIRGQPQHF.

The gene calls are TRBV9 and TRBJ1-2; D remains ambiguous. Germline CDR1 is SGDLS and CDR2 is YYNGEE. This CDR3 spans 13 amino acids. V lost 0 bases and J 6 bases, leaving 9 bases between the germline ends. The CDR3 nucleotides are TGTGCCAGCAGCGTAGGAGGGCTTCATGGCTACACCTTC. Translated, it gives CASSVGGLHGYTF.

The chain links TRBV7-3 to TRBJ1-5; 10 nucleotides line up with TRBD1. The germline CDR1 and CDR2 sequences are SGHTA and FQGTGA. The CDR3 has 19 residues. Losses at the gene ends were 0 bases for V and 3 bases for J; bases not matched to a gene: 11. The CDR3 spells CASSLTRDRGAQSNQPQHF. The CDR3 nucleotides read TGTGCCAGCAGCTTAACGAGGGACAGGGGCGCTCAATCCAATCAGCCCCAGCATTTT.

CDR3 in amino acids: CATNKGLDGNTIYF. The CDR3 coding sequence is TGTGCCACCAATAAGGGGTTGGATGGAAACACCATATATTTT. The chain links TRBV15 to TRBJ1-3, with D tentatively TRBD1 (5 bases). The ends were cut back, 7 bases at V and 3 bases at J, with 13 bases in the middle. The CDR3 is 14 amino acids. Germline V lookup: CDR1 LNHNV, CDR2 YYDKDF (reference sequence).

The chain combines TRBV5-1 with TRBJ2-7; no clear D gene. This CDR3 spans 14 amino acids. V was cut by 5 bases and J by 3 bases, with 15 bases left in between. The germline gives CDR1 SGHRS, CDR2 YFSETQ. CDR3 sequence: CASRESLTVYEQYF. DNA of the CDR3: TGCGCCAGCAGGGAGTCCTTAACCGTCTACGAGCAGTACTTC.

The V and J genes are TRBV30 and TRBJ1-5; D not resolved. Germline values: CDR1 GTSNPN, CDR2 SVGIG (reference sequence). V was shortened by 0 bases and J by 4 bases, with 7 bases between the two germline ends. This CDR3 has 13 amino acids. The CDR3 loop reads CAWSVTENQPQHF. The DNA of the CDR3 is TGTGCCTGGAGTGTAACAGAAAATCAGCCCCAGCATTTT.

The chain has TRBV5-1 and TRBJ2-5; D might be TRBD2 (6 bases). CDR3 length: 18 amino acids. CDR1 is SGHRS, CDR2 YFSETQ, per germline. Trimming removed 6 bases from V and 2 bases from J, with 26 bases in between. This chain's CDR3 is CASTNRLGLGLAQETQYF. CDR3 in DNA: TGCGCCAGCACCAACCGACTAGGCTTGGGGCTAGCGCAAGAGACCCAGTACTTC.

V and J are TRBV27 and TRBJ2-1; no reliable D call. Germline lookup yields CDR1 MNHEY and CDR2 SMNVEV (reference sequence). The CDR3 length is 15 residues. V lost 3 bases, J lost 0 bases, and 9 bases lay in between. For the CDR3, the DNA is TGTGCCAGCAGTTTTTCTGTGAGCTCCTACAATGAGCAGTTCTTC. Translated, it gives CASSFSVSSYNEQFF.

The rearrangement joins TRBV5-8 to TRBJ2-7; TRBD2 agrees at 7 bases. The CDR3 contains 12 residues. J gave up 6 bases and V 7 bases, and 7 bases lay outside the gene matches. Germline V gene lookup returns CDR1 SGHTS and CDR2 YDEGEE. The CDR3 protein is CASGTNLFEQYF. DNA of the CDR3: TGTGCCAGCGGGACTAATCTTTTCGAGCAGTACTTC. Drawing the rest from reference TRBV5-8 and TRBJ2-7, the complete variable domain is EAGVTQSPTHLIKTRGQQATLRCSPISGHTSVYWYQQALGLGLQFLLWYDEGEERNRGNFPPRFSGRQFPNYSSELNVNALELEDSALYLCASGTNLFEQYFGPGTRLTVT.

The chain uses TRBV7-3 and TRBJ2-2, with TRBD1 matching 8 bases. The J segment lost 6 bases and the V segment lost 1 base, leaving 4 bases of the junction unmatched. The length of the CDR3 is 15 residues. In germline, CDR1 is SGHTA, CDR2 FQGTGA. The CDR3 region has the DNA TGTGCCAGCAGCTTAAGCGCAGGGGGCTCCGGGGAGCTGTTTTTT. This codes for CASSLSAGGSGELFF.

V is TRBV27 and J is TRBJ1-6; TRBD1 is a possible D gene (6 bases). The CDR3 has 15 residues. Trimming shortened V by 7 bases and J by 9 bases, and 19 bases separated the two germline ends. Looked up from germline, CDR1 is MNHEY and CDR2 is SMNVEV (reference sequence). The CDR3 bases are TGTGCCAGCACCACCCCACAGGGAGTCGGTTCACCCCTCCACTTT. Translated: CASTTPQGVGSPLHF.

The V and J genes are TRBV6-1 and TRBJ1-2; D remains ambiguous. This CDR3 has 14 amino acids. Germline assignment: CDR1 MNHNS and CDR2 SASEGT. Trimming took 1 base from V and 8 from J, leaving 14 bases between them. The DNA of the CDR3 is TGTGCCAGCAGTGAAGTCGGACTGGGCCGCGGCTACACCTTC. Translating gives CASSEVGLGRGYTF.

V is TRBV30 and J is TRBJ1-6; possibly TRBD1 for D (5 bases). Per the germline V gene, CDR1 is GTSNPN and CDR2 is SVGIG (reference sequence). CDR3 size: 17 residues. V lost 0 bases and J lost 6, with 18 bases in between. The DNA for the CDR3 is TGTGCCTGGAGTGTCTATCACTGCGGGGGGACTAATTCACCCCTCCACTTT. Amino acids: CAWSVYHCGGTNSPLHF.

The chain links TRBV5-1 to TRBJ1-1; unclear D gene. V was shortened by 6 bases and J by 5 bases, with 11 bases between the two germline ends. CDR3 length: 12 residues. CDR1 is SGHRS and CDR2 is YFSETQ in the germline V gene. CDR3 amino acids: CASTRGGTEAFF. The CDR3 bases are TGCGCCAGCACCCGGGGTGGAACTGAAGCTTTCTTT.

The chain is built from TRBV6-5 and TRBJ2-1; D perhaps matches TRBD2 (5 bases). Germline-derived CDR1 and CDR2 are MNHEY and SVGAGI. With 7 bases removed from V and 6 bases from J, the gap between germline ends came to 16 bases. The CDR3 length is 14 residues. The chain's CDR3 is CASKREGYLNEQFF. CDR3 DNA sequence: TGTGCCAGCAAGAGGGAAGGGTATCTCAATGAGCAGTTCTTC.